This record looks at one T cell receptor beta chain sequence and its context. Per the study methods: How many nucleated cells were present was estimated from reference gene primer amplification. Sequencing was performed with immunoSEQ multiplex PCR; in TCRdb, only in-frame clones are kept and a portion is missing. The DNA was the basis for D and trimming; V, J and clone size are from that table. This sample has more than 250,000 clones, with 85% to 90% found just once. Enrolled during active infection, Seattle patients were then followed longitudinally. These data come from a study of blood T cell repertoires in COVID-19. Across the study: Samples of COVID-19 (acute and convalescent) were obtained from the United States, Italy and Spain. PBMCs, B-cell-depleted T cells, or T cells provided the cDNA or gDNA that made up the material.

V was trimmed by 0 bases and J by 5 bases, leaving 5 bases between them. The V gene's germline CDR1 is MNHEY and CDR2 SVGAGI. The CDR3 is made up of 13 amino acids. The specimen was peripheral blood. The rearrangement joins TRBV6-5 to TRBJ1-5, with D uncertain. The TCR sequence derives from a woman aged 45-65 years with COVID-19, enrolled during active disease. CDR3 region: CASSYSPDQPQHF. CDR3 in DNA: TGTGCCAGCAGTTACTCGCCAGATCAGCCCCAGCATTTT.